This is a list of T cell receptor beta chains from one sample in a study of cytomegalovirus exposure and HLA in healthy donors. Sequencing was performed with immunoSEQ multiplex PCR; in TCRdb, only in-frame clones are kept and a portion is missing. The data contain under 130,000 clones, over 70% of them singletons. Sequenced input: PBMCs. The source of these receptors is a man aged 40-49 years in good health and CMV-seronegative. Each CDR3 is given with its conserved first and last residue. Fields, in order: clone size, J gene, D gene, V gene, CDR3 DNA, CDR3 protein. The D gene is left open where the match is weak. Not every row has a clone size; where given, it reads once, few, many or a size class.

few,TRBJ2-1,TRBD2,TRBV9,TGTGCCAGCAGCGTAGTGGCGGGGGTCTACAATGAGCAGTTCTTC,CASSVVAGVYNEQFF
-,TRBJ2-2,TRBD1,TRBV7-3,TGTGCCAGCAGTTACACAGGGGGCTCATCCGGGGAGCTGTTTTTT,CASSYTGGSSGELFF
-,TRBJ2-7,-,TRBV2,TGTGCCAGGGGTCCCCGGGGGTCCTACGAGCAGTACTTC,CARGPRGSYEQYF
-,TRBJ2-1,-,TRBV18,TGTGCCAGCTCAATAACCGGGAGCTCCTACAATGAGCAGTTCTTC,CASSITGSSYNEQFF
-,TRBJ1-6,TRBD1,TRBV14,TGTGCCAGCAGCCAAGATCAGTACAGGGGTTCACCCCTCCACTTT,CASSQDQYRGSPLHF
-,TRBJ2-7,-,TRBV7-2,TGTGCCAGCAGCTCCCTGACTGGCTACGAGCAGTACTTC,CASSSLTGYEQYF
-,TRBJ2-2,-,TRBV7-3,TGTGCCAGCAGCTTAGGAGGGCCCACCGGGGAGCTGTTTTTT,CASSLGGPTGELFF
-,TRBJ1-2,TRBD1,TRBV10-3,TGTGCCATCAGTAACCTGGGACAGGGGTATGGCTACACCTTC,CAISNLGQGYGYTF
-,TRBJ2-3,-,TRBV27,TGTGCCAGCAGTCGACTAGATGGCACAGATACGCAGTATTTT,CASSRLDGTDTQYF
-,TRBJ2-3,-,TRBV29-1,TGCAGCGGGAGACAGAACACAGATACGCAGTATTTT,CSGRQNTDTQYF
-,TRBJ1-2,-,TRBV27,TGTGCCAGCCGATCAATTAGGAGCTATGGCTACACCTTC,CASRSIRSYGYTF
-,TRBJ1-1,-,TRBV19,TGTGCCAGTAGTATGAGGTCGTCCACTGAAGCTTTCTTT,CASSMRSSTEAFF
-,TRBJ2-7,TRBD1,TRBV29-1,TGCAGCGTTGAAGAGACAGGGGACGAGCAGTACTTC,CSVEETGDEQYF
-,TRBJ2-5,TRBD2,TRBV29-1,TGCAGCGTTGACTATACTCCGGGACTAGCGGAAGAGACCCAGTACTTC,CSVDYTPGLAEETQYF
-,TRBJ2-1,-,TRBV29-1,TGCAGCACTGACGGCCAGGGGACATTTGATGAGCAGTTCTTC,CSTDGQGTFDEQFF
once,TRBJ2-3,TRBD1,TRBV28,TGTGCCAGCAGTTCAAGACAGGGCTATAGCACAGATACGCAGTATTTT,CASSSRQGYSTDTQYF
-,TRBJ1-2,-,TRBV28,TGTGCCAGCACCGCGCGCAGGGGAGTTTATGGCTACACCTTC,CASTARRGVYGYTF
-,TRBJ1-1,-,TRBV6-5,TGTGCCAGCAGTTCCGTGAACACTGAAGCTTTCTTT,CASSSVNTEAFF
-,TRBJ2-7,-,TRBV28,TGTGCCAGCAGTCCGGGGAGGATGGCCTCGTACGAGCAGTACTTC,CASSPGRMASYEQYF
-,TRBJ1-1,-,TRBV4-3,TGCGCCAGCAGCCAAGGAAGGGGCCCTTCATCGGTAGCTTTCTTT,CASSQGRGPSSVAFF
-,TRBJ1-1,-,TRBV2,TGTGCCACCGACAGGTTGAACACTGAAGCTTTCTTT,CATDRLNTEAFF
-,TRBJ1-6,-,TRBV4-1,TGCGCCAGCAGCCAAGTAGGAGGGGTGGCTTCACCCCTCCACTTT,CASSQVGGVASPLHF
few,TRBJ2-7,TRBD2,TRBV29-1,TGCAGCGTTGAGGCGGGACTAGCGAGGGAGCAGTACTTC,CSVEAGLAREQYF
-,TRBJ2-7,TRBD2,TRBV7-9,TGTGCCAGCAGCTTGTATACTAGCGGGGACTACGAGCAGTACTTC,CASSLYTSGDYEQYF
-,TRBJ2-1,TRBD2,TRBV4-1,TGCGCCAGCAGCTTGAGAGCGGGGGCCGGGAATGAGCAGTTCTTC,CASSLRAGAGNEQFF
few,TRBJ1-1,-,TRBV27,TGTGCCTCCAGGGTTAACACTGAAGCTTTCTTT,CASRVNTEAFF
-,TRBJ1-2,-,TRBV6-5,TGTGCCAGCAGTTTCGTCTTAGGGAGCTATGGCTACACCTTC,CASSFVLGSYGYTF
few,TRBJ2-3,-,TRBV4-1,TGCGCCAGCAGCCGTGGGCGGGTCGGGGTTCTCACAGATACGCAGTATTTT,CASSRGRVGVLTDTQYF
-,TRBJ1-5,TRBD1,TRBV5-1,TGCGCCAGCAGCTTACGGACAGGGGGGGATCAGCCCCAGCATTTT,CASSLRTGGDQPQHF
-,TRBJ2-2,TRBD2,TRBV2,TGTGCCAGCAGTCAGACTAGCGGGGCTCTCACCGGGGAGCTGTTTTTT,CASSQTSGALTGELFF
-,TRBJ1-6,-,TRBV19,TGTGCCAGTAGGGGACCTCGGGAGAATTCACCCCTCCACTTT,CASRGPRENSPLHF
-,TRBJ1-6,TRBD1,TRBV2,TGTGCCAGCAGCCGGGGACAGACGAATTCACCCCTCCACTTT,CASSRGQTNSPLHF
-,TRBJ1-2,TRBD1,TRBV27,TGTGCCAGCGGACAGGGGTATGGCTACACCTTC,CASGQGYGYTF
-,TRBJ2-7,TRBD2,TRBV4-1,TGCGCCACCAGAGGACTAGCGGGATCCTACGAGCAGTACTTC,CATRGLAGSYEQYF
-,TRBJ1-2,-,TRBV7-3,TGTGCCAGCAGCGAACAGGGTTTTGGCTACACCTTC,CASSEQGFGYTF
-,TRBJ2-3,TRBD2,TRBV7-2,TGTGCCAGCAGCTCAACTAGCGGGGGCACAGATACGCAGTATTTT,CASSSTSGGTDTQYF
-,TRBJ2-2,TRBD2,TRBV7-7,TGTGCTAGCAGCTCGCCTAGCGGGGGGGCCACCGGGGAGCTGTTTTTT,CASSSPSGGATGELFF
-,TRBJ2-2,TRBD2,TRBV5-1,TGCGCCAGCAGAAGGACTAGCGGGGGGAATGACGGGGAGCTGTTTTTT,CASRRTSGGNDGELFF
-,TRBJ2-7,-,TRBV2,TGTGCCAGCAGTTATGAGGCAGGGGCCTACGAGCAGTACTTC,CASSYEAGAYEQYF
-,TRBJ2-7,-,TRBV27,TGTGCCAGCAGTTTCGAACCAGGTTCCTACGAGCAGTACTTC,CASSFEPGSYEQYF
-,TRBJ2-1,-,TRBV21-1,TGTGCCAGCAGCAAAGGGCCCGGGACAGGGGATTACAATGAGCAGTTCTTC,CASSKGPGTGDYNEQFF
-,TRBJ1-4,TRBD1,TRBV7-2,TGTGCCAGCAGCGGGTACAGGGGCGGGAAACTGTTTTTT,CASSGYRGGKLFF
few,TRBJ1-5,TRBD1,TRBV6-6,TGTGCCAGCAGGTTGGGACAGGGGTTCAATCAGCCCCAGCATTTT,CASRLGQGFNQPQHF
few,TRBJ2-6,-,TRBV4-1,TGCGCCAGCAGCTCGGGGGGCTCCAATTCTGGGGCCAACGTCCTGACTTTC,CASSSGGSNSGANVLTF
-,TRBJ1-2,-,TRBV6-5,TGTGCCAGCAGTTACCTACGGACTGACTATGGCTACACCTTC,CASSYLRTDYGYTF
few,TRBJ2-5,TRBD1,TRBV27,TGTGCCAGCAGTCTCGGACAGGGCGGAGAGACCCAGTACTTC,CASSLGQGGETQYF
once,TRBJ1-3,TRBD1,TRBV7-9,TGTGCCAGCAGCGACCAGGGGGGCGGAAACACCATATATTTT,CASSDQGGGNTIYF
-,TRBJ2-7,-,TRBV2,TGTGCCAGCAGTGATGGTAGCGAGCAGTACTTC,CASSDGSEQYF
few,TRBJ1-6,-,TRBV6-5,TGTGCCAGCAGTTACTCCGGCGGCCCCGGGATACCCCTCCACTTT,CASSYSGGPGIPLHF